The next 16 T cell receptor beta chains were all read from a single sample in a study of OX40 agonist ivuxolimab in advanced cancers. Produced via immunoSEQ multiplex PCR; TCRdb's table is partial and in-frame only. This table has 53,000 or so clones, approximately 75% appearing once. The material was CD4+ or CD8+ T cells sorted from blood, obtained in a trial of the OX40 agonist ivuxolimab. Receptors originate from an adult with an advanced solid tumor such as melanoma, head and neck, liver or kidney cancer.

V is TRBV18 and J is TRBJ2-7; 7 bases map to TRBD1. Looked up from germline, CDR1 is KGHSH and CDR2 is LQKENI. This CDR3 comprises 14 residues. V was pared by 6 bases and J by 2 bases, with 7 bases of the junction left unmatched. The DNA of the CDR3 is TGTGCCAGCTCGAGGACGGGACAGACCTACGAGCAGTACTTC. Translation gives CASSRTGQTYEQYF.

The rearrangement uses TRBV15 and TRBJ2-7; D tentatively reads TRBD1 or TRBD2 (5 bases each). Germline lookup yields CDR1 LNHNV and CDR2 YYDKDF (reference sequence). With 0 bases removed from V and 2 bases from J, the gap between germline ends came to 17 bases. The CDR3 contains 17 residues. The CDR3 nucleotides read TGTGCCACCAGCAGAGATGGGGGATTGGGGATAACCTACGAGCAGTACTTC. This encodes CATSRDGGLGITYEQYF.

The rearrangement links TRBV19 to TRBJ1-3; possibly TRBD1 for D (5 bases). The V end lost 4 bases, the J end lost 0 bases, and 13 bases lay between the germline ends. Germline CDR1 reads LNHDA; CDR2 reads SQIVND (reference sequence). There are 16 residues in the CDR3. CDR3 sequence (DNA): TGTGCCAGTAGTAATGTCGCAGGGCGCTCTGGAAACACCATATATTTT. It specifies CASSNVAGRSGNTIYF.

This clone appeared a single time. The chain links TRBV6-5 to TRBJ2-3; D ambiguous. Germline assignment: CDR1 MNHEY and CDR2 SVGAGI. CDR3 size: 14 residues. Trimming left V 3 bases short and J 5 bases short, with 12 bases between. CDR3 region: CASSYIGLGDTQYF. Written as DNA, the CDR3 is TGTGCCAGCAGTTATATCGGGCTCGGAGATACGCAGTATTTT.

The chain recombines TRBV4-3 with TRBJ1-1; unclear D gene. V was trimmed by 4 bases and J by 6 bases, leaving 12 bases between them. Germline V gene sequence: CDR1 LGHNA, CDR2 YSLEER. The CDR3 contains 13 residues. The CDR3 sequence is CASSLEVGSEAFF. For the CDR3, the DNA is TGCGCCAGCAGCCTCGAGGTAGGATCTGAAGCTTTCTTT.

The V and J genes are TRBV7-2 and TRBJ1-5; D may be TRBD1 (5 bases). CDR1 SGHTA and CDR2 FQGNSA come from the germline V gene. There are 15 residues in the CDR3. Trimming removed 5 bases from V and 0 bases from J, with 11 bases in between. This CDR3 is CASSTHQGSNQPQHF. CDR3 in DNA: TGTGCCAGCAGCACGCACCAGGGTAGCAATCAGCCCCAGCATTTT.

The chain carries TRBV18 and TRBJ1-4, with a tentative D call TRBD1 (5 bases). Trimming stripped 3 bases from V and 8 bases from J, with 19 bases between. This CDR3 contains 16 residues. Germline V CDR1 and CDR2: KGHSH, LQKENI. Written as DNA, the CDR3 is TGTGCCAGCTCACCCCCGGGACTCCCAGGCGGCGAAAAACTGTTTTTT. Protein product: CASSPPGLPGGEKLFF.

This sequence joins TRBV18 and TRBJ2-7, with D unclear. CDR1 KGHSH and CDR2 LQKENI come from the germline V gene. V lost 1 base to trimming and J lost 2 bases, with 9 bases between them. The CDR3 runs to 14 residues. CDR3 sequence: CASSPRSVAYEQYF. CDR3 coding DNA: TGTGCCAGCTCACCACGGTCAGTGGCCTACGAGCAGTACTTC.

This chain links TRBV18 with TRBJ2-7; 12 bases are a match to TRBD2. V was clipped by 3 bases and J by 3 bases; unmatched bases: 9. Germline V gives CDR1 KGHSH, CDR2 LQKENI. This CDR3 spans 17 amino acids. CDR3 DNA sequence: TGTGCCAGCTCACCCAGGATCTGGACTAGCGGGGACTACGAGCAGTACTTC. It translates to CASSPRIWTSGDYEQYF. Full variable domain (missing parts from reference TRBV18 and TRBJ2-7): NAGVMQNPRHLVRRRGQEARLRCSPMKGHSHVYWYRQLPEEGLKFMVYLQKENIIDESGMPKERFSAEFPKEGPSILRIQQVVRGDSAAYFCASSPRIWTSGDYEQYFGPGTRLTVT.

The V and J genes are TRBV6-1 and TRBJ2-3; D ambiguous. V was pared by 3 bases and J by 2 bases, with 12 bases between. This CDR3 spans 15 amino acids. Per germline, CDR1 MNHNS and CDR2 SASEGT. The CDR3 bases are TGTGCCAGCAGTGAGTTGCACAGATTCACAGATACGCAGTATTTT. It translates to CASSELHRFTDTQYF.

This clone was recorded once. The chain links TRBV30 to TRBJ2-7; 11 bases map to TRBD1. The CDR3 sequence is 14 residues long. The V and J ends lost 4 bases and 5 bases, in that order; junction bases with no gene match: 7. CDR1 is GTSNPN, CDR2 SVGIG, per germline (reference sequence). The CDR3 nucleotides read TGTGCCTGGAACCCAGGGACAGGGGGGAACGAGCAGTACTTC. Protein sequence: CAWNPGTGGNEQYF.

The V gene is TRBV19, the J gene TRBJ1-2, with no clear D. V dropped 7 bases and J dropped 0 bases, with 12 bases sitting between them. The germline V gene has CDR1 LNHDA and CDR2 SQIVND (reference sequence). The CDR3 totals 14 residues. DNA for the CDR3: TGTGCCAGTAAAATGGTCGGATCTAACTATGGCTACACCTTC. It is translated as CASKMVGSNYGYTF. Full variable domain (rest looked up from reference TRBV19 and TRBJ1-2): DGGITQSPKYLFRKEGQNVTLSCEQNLNHDAMYWYRQDPGQGLRLIYYSQIVNDFQKGDIAEGYSVSREKKESFPLTVTSAQKNPTAFYLCASKMVGSNYGYTFGSGTRLTVV.

The chain joins TRBV18 to TRBJ1-3; D is uncertain. In germline, CDR1 is KGHSH, CDR2 LQKENI. This CDR3 is 13 amino acids long. The germline V and J ends were trimmed by 1 base and 8 bases, with 9 bases remaining between them. CDR3 region: CASSPRPGYTIYF. The CDR3 DNA follows: TGTGCCAGCTCACCACGGCCAGGATACACCATATATTTT. Looking up the rest from reference TRBV18 and TRBJ1-3 gives the full variable domain: NAGVMQNPRHLVRRRGQEARLRCSPMKGHSHVYWYRQLPEEGLKFMVYLQKENIIDESGMPKERFSAEFPKEGPSILRIQQVVRGDSAAYFCASSPRPGYTIYFGEGSWLTVV.

This clone has just a few counts. This rearrangement joins TRBV19 to TRBJ1-4, with D possibly being TRBD1 (5 bases). From germline, CDR1 is LNHDA and CDR2 SQIVND (reference sequence). The ends were cut back, 3 bases at V and 5 bases at J, with 16 bases in the middle. The CDR3 extends over 16 amino acids. CDR3 in amino acids: CASSIVGQGENEKLFF. CDR3 DNA sequence: TGTGCCAGTAGTATTGTGGGGCAGGGCGAGAATGAAAAACTGTTTTTT.

J is TRBJ1-2 and V is TRBV10-3; 8 bases agree with TRBD1. V lost 5 bases to trimming and J lost 8 bases; unmatched junction nucleotides: 7. Per germline, CDR1 ENHRY and CDR2 SYGVKD. The CDR3 has 13 residues. CDR3 protein: CAISTQGAWGYTF. CDR3 in DNA: TGTGCCATCAGTACTCAGGGGGCCTGGGGCTACACCTTC.

The chain combines TRBV11-2 with TRBJ2-5, with a tentative D call TRBD2 (5 bases). V gave up 5 bases and J gave up 7 bases, with 14 bases separating them. The CDR3 spans 13 residues. Germline CDR1 and CDR2: SGHAT and FQNNGV. CDR3 DNA sequence: TGTGCCAGCAGCCCCCAGGAGGCTGGGACCCAGTACTTC. Translated, it gives CASSPQEAGTQYF.